Shown below are 29 T cell receptor beta chains from a single sample sequenced in a study of neurological immune-mediated disorders. TCRdb independently ran MiXCR on the 5' RACE reads; one entry per CDR3 protein. The data hold roughly 60,000 distinct CDR3 sequences, with 2% to 3% observed a single time. Material: PBMCs. These receptors all stem from a man aged 50 or older with multiple sclerosis.

This clonotype has ten or more counts. This chain links TRBV7-8 with TRBJ2-6; D unclear. Trimming removed 6 bases from V and 1 base from J, with 13 bases in between. Germline V lookup: CDR1 SGHVS, CDR2 FQNEAQ. The CDR3 runs 16 residues. CDR3 DNA sequence: TGTGCCAGCAGGGTACTTCGACATTCTGGGGCCAACGTCCTGACTTTC. Translating it yields CASRVLRHSGANVLTF.

This clonotype was detected many times. The CDR3 is CASSKRTGVYQPQHF. CDR3 sequence (DNA): TGTGCCAGCAGTAAGCGGACAGGAGTATATCAGCCCCAGCATTTT. V and J are TRBV12-3 or TRBV12-4 and TRBJ1-5; 7 bases agree with TRBD1. This CDR3 has 15 residues. V lost 5 bases and J lost 5; bases outside the gene matches: 9.

This clonotype was detected many times. J is TRBJ2-2 and V is TRBV10-3, with TRBD1 matching over 7 bases. The CDR3 is 17 amino acids. V was pared by 4 bases and J by 0 bases, with 8 bases of the junction left unmatched. The V gene's germline CDR1 is ENHRY and CDR2 SYGVKD. CDR3 bases: TGTGCCATCAGTGGACCGATGGGACAGCCGAACACCGGGGAGCTGTTTTTT. Its translation: CAISGPMGQPNTGELFF.

This clonotype was seen ten or more times. At one of its ends the junction is not consistent with the germline gene, which may arise from a read error. V is TRBV4-1 and J is TRBJ1-1; unclear D gene. The CDR3 runs to 15 residues. The germline gives CDR1 MGHRA, CDR2 YSYEKL. The CDR3 DNA reads as TGCGCCAGCAGCCAAGATACCTCGGTCCCCACCCCACCTTTTTTT. Translation: CASSQDTSVPTPPFF.

This clonotype was recorded many times. The chain has TRBV7-2 and TRBJ2-7; 10 bases are a match to TRBD1. CDR3 length: 14 residues. CDR1 and CDR2 from the germline V gene are SGHTA and FQGNSA. The V and J ends lost 5 bases and 9 bases, in that order; junction bases with no gene match: 10. CDR3 residues: CASSPPGTGVRQYF. The CDR3 coding sequence is TGTGCCAGCAGCCCCCCCGGGACAGGGGTAAGGCAGTACTTC.

This clonotype was counted many times. The chain is built from TRBV10-3 and TRBJ2-3, with D perhaps TRBD1 (5 bases). Trimming removed 2 bases from V and 0 bases from J, with 6 bases in between. The CDR3 runs to 14 residues. CDR1 ENHRY and CDR2 SYGVKD come from the germline V gene. CDR3 sequence reads: CAISERQSTDTQYF. The DNA for the CDR3 is TGTGCCATCAGTGAGAGACAGAGCACAGATACGCAGTATTTT.

At least ten counts were recorded for this clonotype. The chain links TRBV6-5 to TRBJ2-3; 7 bases map to TRBD2. CDR1 MNHEY and CDR2 SVGAGI come from the germline V gene. With 4 bases clipped from V and 0 bases from J, the junction kept 10 bases outside the gene matches. CDR3 length equals 17 residues. The CDR3 region has the DNA TGTGCCAGCAGTTTTTCGGGGGGTCCCTTAAGCACAGATACGCAGTATTTT. This sequence encodes CASSFSGGPLSTDTQYF.

This clonotype has at least ten counts. The genes are TRBV20-1 and TRBJ2-5; possible D gene TRBD2, 5 bases. CDR3 length equals 12 residues. V lost 5 bases and J 4 bases, leaving 11 bases between the germline ends. Germline V gene lookup returns CDR1 DFQATT and CDR2 SNEGSKA (reference sequence). The CDR3 coding sequence is TGCAGTGCTGTAACTCGGGGAGAGACCCAGTACTTC. It specifies CSAVTRGETQYF.

Many counts were recorded for this clonotype. The rearrangement joins TRBV12-3 or TRBV12-4 to TRBJ2-7, with 7 bases aligning to TRBD1. This CDR3 comprises 14 residues. After removal of 7 bases from V and 2 bases from J, the junction contained 8 bases not matched to a gene. The CDR3 region has the DNA TGTGCCAGCACCCGACAGGGTTCGACCTACGAGCAGTACTTC. Translation gives CASTRQGSTYEQYF.

The chain uses TRBV19 and TRBJ1-5, with unresolved D. The ends were cut back, 7 bases at V and 3 bases at J, with 13 bases in the middle. The CDR3 has 14 residues. The V gene's germline CDR1 is LNHDA and CDR2 SQIVND (reference sequence). CDR3 nucleotide sequence: TGTGCCAGTAAATCGGGCCCGATCAATCAGCCCCAGCATTTT. Translation gives CASKSGPINQPQHF.

For this clonotype: Possible read error: a much larger clone is one base away. This sequence joins TRBV7-2 and TRBJ1-4; D uncertain. This CDR3 has 15 residues. The germline CDR1 and CDR2 sequences are SGHTA and FQGNSA. This CDR3 reads CVSSLNNPGGEKLFF. The CDR3 nucleotides are TGTGTCAGCAGCTTAAACAATCCGGGTGGTGAAAAACTGTTTTTT. Combining the CDR3 with reference TRBV7-2 and TRBJ1-4 gives the whole variable domain GAGVSQSPSNKVTEKGKDVELRCDPISGHTALYWYRQSLGQGLEFLIYFQGNSAPDKSGLPSDRFSAERTGGSVSTLTIQRTQQEDSAVYLCVSSLNNPGGEKLFFGSGTQLSVL.

This clonotype was observed many times. The V call is TRBV20-1, the J call TRBJ2-5, with unresolved D. V shed 0 bases and J shed 3 bases, with 2 bases lying between them. This CDR3 is built from 11 residues. Per germline, CDR1 DFQATT and CDR2 SNEGSKA (reference sequence). This chain's CDR3 is CSARDKETQYF. CDR3 DNA sequence: TGCAGTGCTAGAGACAAAGAGACCCAGTACTTC.

In its sample, this clonotype was seen many times. The V and J genes are TRBV6-5 and TRBJ2-2; D gene unclear. The germline V and J ends were trimmed by 2 bases and 6 bases, with 4 bases remaining between them. CDR1 is MNHEY, CDR2 SVGAGI, per germline. The CDR3 is made up of 12 amino acids. The CDR3 here is CASSYLSGELFF. The CDR3 DNA is TGTGCCAGCAGTTACCTCTCCGGGGAGCTGTTTTTT.

This clonotype has ten or more counts. The chain links TRBV7-8 to TRBJ1-5; D may be TRBD1 (6 bases). Trimming stripped 6 bases from V and 8 bases from J, with 17 bases between. The CDR3 contains 14 residues. The V gene's germline CDR1 is SGHVS and CDR2 FQNEAQ. The CDR3 loop reads CASSSTGIWEPQHF. The CDR3 DNA sequence: TGTGCCAGCAGTTCCACAGGGATATGGGAGCCCCAGCATTTT.

Ten or more counts support this clonotype. The V and J genes are TRBV20-1 and TRBJ2-4; D unresolved. The ends were cut back, 5 bases at V and 2 bases at J, with 13 bases in the middle. The germline CDR1 and CDR2 sequences are DFQATT and SNEGSKA (reference sequence). The length of the CDR3 is 14 residues. CDR3 sequence: CSAWTSHTKNIQYF. DNA of the CDR3: TGCAGTGCTTGGACCTCCCATACCAAAAACATTCAGTACTTC.

This clonotype appeared many times. Here the CDR3 DNA reads TGTGCCAGCAGCCAAGCGGGACTAGCGGGGGGAGAGCAGTTCTTC. As protein: CASSQAGLAGGEQFF. This chain connects TRBV3-1 to TRBJ2-1; 15 bases map to TRBD2. Germline V lookup: CDR1 LGHDT, CDR2 YNNKEL (reference sequence). The CDR3 has 15 amino acids. With V trimmed by 1 base and J by 10 bases, 2 bases remained unmatched.

This chain uses TRBV6-2 or TRBV6-3 with TRBJ2-1, with 7 bases aligning to TRBD1. CDR3 length equals 16 residues. V was pared by 2 bases and J by 4 bases, with 8 bases of the junction left unmatched. The germline CDR1 and CDR2 sequences are MNHEY and SVGEGT. CDR3 nucleotides: TGTGCCAGCAGTTACCGGCAGGGGGAAATTTACAATGAGCAGTTCTTC. It yields the protein CASSYRQGEIYNEQFF.

This clonotype was recorded a few times. The rearrangement uses TRBV7-8 and TRBJ1-2; 9 bases align to TRBD1. The J segment lost 5 bases and the V segment lost 2 bases, leaving 6 bases of the junction unmatched. This CDR3 has 15 residues. Germline loops: CDR1 SGHVS, CDR2 FQNEAQ. The CDR3, as DNA: TGTGCCAGCAGCTTAACAGGGGGCGCAGGTTATGGCTACACCTTC. Translated: CASSLTGGAGYGYTF.

At least ten counts were recorded for this clonotype. The chain recombines TRBV9 with TRBJ2-1, with D maybe TRBD2 (5 bases). Germline CDR1 and CDR2: SGDLS and YYNGEE. Trimming took off 0 bases at V and 0 bases at J, with 10 bases between the two ends. CDR3 length: 16 residues. CDR3 amino acids: CASSVELRGSYNEQFF. For the CDR3, the DNA is TGTGCCAGCAGCGTAGAGCTCCGGGGCTCCTACAATGAGCAGTTCTTC.

The sample holds many counts of this clonotype. V and J are TRBV14 and TRBJ2-2; D is possibly TRBD1 (6 bases). CDR3 length: 15 residues. Trimming took off 1 base at V and 4 bases at J, with 10 bases between the two ends. The germline V gene encodes CDR1 SGHDN and CDR2 FVKESK. The CDR3 coding sequence is TGTGCCAGCAGCCAAGCAGGGGCAGGCACCGGGGAGCTGTTTTTT. This codes for CASSQAGAGTGELFF.

This clonotype was recorded at least ten times. The chain uses TRBV5-1 and TRBJ2-5, with D perhaps assigned TRBD1 or TRBD2 (5 bases each). The V gene lost 1 base and the J gene lost 4 bases, with 14 bases spanning the gap. Germline lookup yields CDR1 SGHRS and CDR2 YFSETQ. The CDR3 loop spans 15 amino acids. As DNA, the CDR3 is TGCGCCAGCAGCTTGACAGGTCACACTAGAGAGACCCAGTACTTC. Its translation: CASSLTGHTRETQYF.

This clonotype was detected many times. This chain uses TRBV11-1 with TRBJ2-7; the match to TRBD1 covers 8 bases. Germline CDR1 reads SGHAT; CDR2 reads FQDESV (reference sequence). This CDR3 is 14 amino acids long. V was clipped by 3 bases and J by 5 bases; unmatched bases: 6. CDR3 sequence: CASSFNAGGNEQYF. The CDR3 DNA is TGTGCCAGCAGCTTTAACGCAGGGGGCAACGAGCAGTACTTC. The complete variable domain, with remaining parts taken from reference TRBV11-1 and TRBJ2-7, reads EAEVAQSPRYKITEKSQAVAFWCDPISGHATLYWYRQILGQGPELLVQFQDESVVDDSQLPKDRFSAERLKGVDSTLKIQPAELGDSAMYLCASSFNAGGNEQYFGPGTRLTVT.

This clonotype was seen many times. The V call is TRBV4-3, the J call TRBJ2-3, with D uncertain. Germline CDR1 reads LGHNA; CDR2 reads YSLEER. Trimming cost V 1 base and J 2 bases, with 10 bases left between them. The CDR3 contains 15 residues. Written as DNA, the CDR3 is TGCGCCAGCAGCCAAGTGGGCTTTGCCACAGATACGCAGTATTTT. Translating it yields CASSQVGFATDTQYF.

By its share, this clonotype is medium-sized. At one of its ends the junction is not consistent with the germline gene, which may arise from a read error. This chain uses TRBV6-2 or TRBV6-3 with TRBJ2-1; no clear D gene. Germline CDR1 is MNHEY and CDR2 is SVGEGT. CDR3 length: 12 residues. As DNA, the CDR3 is TGTGCCAGCAGTTACAACTACGATGAGCAGTTCTTC. Protein product: CASSYNYDEQFF.

This clonotype has at least ten counts. The chain uses TRBV20-1 and TRBJ1-3; D is unclear. V lost 0 bases and J lost 4, with 7 bases in between. The CDR3 is 13 amino acids. CDR1 is DFQATT and CDR2 is SNEGSKA in the germline V gene (reference sequence). CDR3 in DNA: TGCAGTGCTAGAGATTCCTGGGGAAACACCATATATTTT. Translated, it gives CSARDSWGNTIYF.

This clonotype occurred many times. This chain uses TRBV7-2 with TRBJ2-7, with 9 bases fitting TRBD2. The CDR3 loop spans 14 amino acids. Germline V gives CDR1 SGHTA, CDR2 FQGNSA. Trimming at V came to 5 bases and at J to 3 bases, leaving 5 bases not matched to a gene. This CDR3 is CASSPAGGNYEQYF. In DNA form, the CDR3 reads TGTGCCAGCAGCCCAGCGGGGGGAAACTACGAGCAGTACTTC.

This clonotype was seen a few times. A much larger clone lies one base from this, so it may be a read error. This chain uses TRBV2 with TRBJ1-6; D call uncertain. The CDR3 loop spans 11 amino acids. CDR1 and CDR2 (germline): SNHLY, FYNNEI. CDR3 coding DNA: TGTGCCAGCAGTCGAGGGAGTAAACTCAACTTT. Its protein product is CASSRGSKLNF.

This clonotype was observed at least ten times. CDR3 region: CATHFGDTDTQYF. The CDR3 bases are TGCGCCACCCATTTCGGAGACACAGATACGCAGTATTTT. J is TRBJ2-3 and V is TRBV5-1; D is unclear. In germline, CDR1 is SGHRS, CDR2 YFSETQ. Between the trimmed V and J ends, which lost 9 bases and 2 bases, there was a span of 13 bases. This CDR3 contains 13 residues. Based on the CDR3 plus reference TRBV5-1 and TRBJ2-3, the full variable domain is KAGVTQTPRYLIKTRGQQVTLSCSPISGHRSVSWYQQTPGQGLQFLFEYFSETQRNKGNFPGRFSGRQFSNSRSEMNVSTLELGDSALYLCATHFGDTDTQYFGPGTRLTVL.

This clonotype was seen at least ten times. V gene TRBV7-6 combines with J gene TRBJ2-2; the D gene is possibly TRBD1 (6 bases). The CDR3 is 14 residues long. From germline, CDR1 is SGHVS and CDR2 FNYEAQ. V lost 5 bases and J 1 base, leaving 8 bases between the germline ends. The CDR3 region has the DNA TGTGCCAGCAGCCGAGGGGGGAACACCGGGGAGCTGTTTTTT. This gives the protein CASSRGGNTGELFF.